This TCR beta chain is drawn from a study of chemoradiotherapy in HPV16-positive cancers. About the study: Candidate HPV-specific T-cell clones and common TCR motifs came from functional assays in a couple of HPV16-positive patients. Study-level findings and limits: Candidate HPV-specific clones and E7-related TCR motifs grew in tumor during treatment. Better recurrence-free survival went with HPV-responsive T-cell expansion in HPV16-positive patients.

Some clones are missing from TCRdb's copy, which holds only in-frame ones; the method was immunoSEQ multiplex PCR. The sample shows approximately 1,200 clones, roughly 85% of them seen only once. Repeated repertoire sampling spanned the course of chemoradiotherapy. As to this clone: Its cognate antigen is unknown.

The sample was tumor tissue, taken from a patient who underwent chemoradiotherapy. This TCR was recovered from a human donor with HPV-associated anogenital cancer.

The chain's CDR3 is CASSLPGFTDTQYF. CDR3 sequence (DNA): TGTGCCAGCAGCTTACCGGGGTTCACAGATACGCAGTATTTT. The chain couples TRBV5-4 to TRBJ2-3, with a tentative D call TRBD2 (5 bases). CDR1 is SGHNT, CDR2 YYREEE, per germline (reference sequence). This CDR3 region has 14 residues. With 2 bases removed from V and 2 bases from J, the gap between germline ends came to 9 bases.